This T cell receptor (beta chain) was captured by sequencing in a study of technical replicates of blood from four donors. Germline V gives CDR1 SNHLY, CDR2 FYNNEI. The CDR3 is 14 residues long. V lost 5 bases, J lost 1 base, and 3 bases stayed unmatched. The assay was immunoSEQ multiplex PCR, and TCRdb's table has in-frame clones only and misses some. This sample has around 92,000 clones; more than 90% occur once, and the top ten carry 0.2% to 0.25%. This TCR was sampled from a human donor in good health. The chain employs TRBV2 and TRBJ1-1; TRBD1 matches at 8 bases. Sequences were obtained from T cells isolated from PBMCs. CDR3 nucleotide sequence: TGTGCCAGCAGTCTTGACAGGGGGAACACTGAAGCTTTCTTT. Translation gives CASSLDRGNTEAFF. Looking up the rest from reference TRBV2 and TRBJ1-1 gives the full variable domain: EPEVTQTPSHQVTQMGQEVILRCVPISNHLYFYWYRQILGQKVEFLVSFYNNEISEKSEIFDDQFSVERPDGSNFTLKIRSTKLEDSAMYFCASSLDRGNTEAFFGQGTRLTVV.